This paragraph covers one T cell receptor beta chain sequence. Its antigen is unidentified. This record belongs to a study of T-cell reconstitution after alpha-beta-depleted transplantation in children. Study-level points and caveats: Newly generated T cells supplied most T-cell counts and diversity one year post-transplant. The origin of alpha-beta T cells about two months after transplant was reportedly several hundred expanded graft clones. In some patients, recipient T cells and intrathymic progenitors surviving conditioning explained high day-60 diversity.

V was pared by 3 bases and J by 1 base, with 3 bases of the junction left unmatched. The CDR3 contains 15 residues. Germline loops: CDR1 MDHEN, CDR2 SYDVKM. The TCRbeta library incorporated unique molecular identifiers. TCRdb re-called the PCR reads with MiXCR, one entry per CDR3 protein. This sample has 200,000 or so distinct CDR3 sequences, with around 7% found just once. The receptor's source is a boy aged 2 to 9 with acute lymphoblastic leukemia, due to receive a stem cell transplant. The V call is TRBV28, the J call TRBJ1-5; 7 bases agree with TRBD1. This sample comprised PBMCs, obtained before TCRalphabeta/CD19-depleted stem cell transplant. In DNA, the CDR3 is TGTGCCAGCAGTTTTGAGGGGGCCAGCAATCAGCCCCAGCATTTT. This encodes CASSFEGASNQPQHF.